The 25 T cell receptor beta chains reported below all come from one sample, sequenced in a study of blood T cell repertoires in COVID-19. Sequenced by immunoSEQ multiplex PCR; TCRdb stores in-frame clones only, minus some. Altogether under 350,000 clones are present, 75% to 95% being singletons, with the ten largest covering roughly 7%. Sequencing was performed on peripheral blood. These receptors originate from a woman aged 25 to 39 with COVID-19, enrolled during active disease.

The V gene is TRBV6-5, the J gene TRBJ1-5; 8 nucleotides line up with TRBD1. V lost 6 bases to trimming and J lost 3 bases; unmatched junction nucleotides: 7. CDR3 length: 15 amino acids. Per the germline V gene, CDR1 is MNHEY and CDR2 is SVGAGI. The DNA for the CDR3 is TGTGCCAGCAGCCCCCGACAGGGGCCCAATCAGCCCCAGCATTTT. This sequence encodes CASSPRQGPNQPQHF.

The chain is built from TRBV28 and TRBJ1-4; perhaps TRBD1 as D (6 bases). The CDR3 runs 16 residues. Trimming removed 5 bases at V and 7 bases at J, with 20 bases between. In germline, CDR1 is MDHEN, CDR2 SYDVKM. DNA for the CDR3: TGTGCCAGCAGTCCTACAGGGACGGAGATGGGTGAAAAACTGTTTTTT. Encoded protein: CASSPTGTEMGEKLFF. Drawing the rest from reference TRBV28 and TRBJ1-4, the complete variable domain is DVKVTQSSRYLVKRTGEKVFLECVQDMDHENMFWYRQDPGLGLRLIYFSYDVKMKEKGDIPEGYSVSREKKERFSLILESASTNQTSMYLCASSPTGTEMGEKLFFGSGTQLSVL.

The chain has TRBV7-8 and TRBJ1-4; 7 nucleotides match TRBD1. Trimming at V came to 5 bases and at J to 5 bases, leaving 8 bases not matched to a gene. Germline V gene lookup returns CDR1 SGHVS and CDR2 FQNEAQ. The CDR3 runs 15 residues. CDR3 sequence: CASSGSGTENEKLFF. The CDR3 DNA sequence: TGTGCCAGCAGCGGTTCCGGGACAGAAAATGAAAAACTGTTTTTT.

The V and J genes are TRBV10-3 and TRBJ2-1, with 10 bases that match TRBD2. Germline V gene data show CDR1 as ENHRY and CDR2 as SYGVKD. Unmatched junction bases numbered 2, after V lost 0 bases and J lost 0 bases. This CDR3 is 17 amino acids long. The CDR3 reads CAISESSSGSSYNEQFF. CDR3 nucleotide sequence: TGTGCCATCAGTGAGTCGTCTAGCGGGAGCTCCTACAATGAGCAGTTCTTC.

The chain links TRBV6-5 to TRBJ1-2; 8 nucleotides line up with TRBD1. Germline assignment: CDR1 MNHEY and CDR2 SVGAGI. The CDR3 consists of 14 residues. The ends lost 7 bases at V and 2 bases at J; junction bases unmatched: 6. CDR3 sequence: CASTVTGANYGYTF. DNA of the CDR3: TGTGCCAGCACCGTGACAGGGGCCAACTATGGCTACACCTTC.

This rearrangement joins TRBV28 to TRBJ2-1; D not certain. The CDR3 contains 13 residues. Germline CDR1 and CDR2: MDHEN and SYDVKM. V was trimmed by 3 bases and J by 8 bases, leaving 11 bases between them. The CDR3 here is CASSFGSLDEQFF. For the CDR3, the DNA is TGTGCCAGCAGTTTTGGTAGCCTAGATGAGCAGTTCTTC.

V is TRBV6-5 and J is TRBJ2-7; 9 nucleotides align to TRBD2. The CDR3 contains 14 residues. Germline-derived CDR1 and CDR2 are MNHEY and SVGAGI. V dropped 7 bases and J dropped 3; count of bases not matched to a gene: 7. As DNA, the CDR3 is TGTGCCAGCATTAGGAGCGGGGGGATCTACGAGCAGTACTTC. Translating gives CASIRSGGIYEQYF.

This sequence joins TRBV3-1 (or the pseudogene TRBV3-2) and TRBJ1-1, with D hard to call. The CDR3 sequence is 13 residues long. V was shortened by 2 bases and J by 0 bases, with 4 bases between the two germline ends. The germline CDR1 and CDR2 sequences are LGHDT and YNNKEL (reference sequence). Written as DNA, the CDR3 is TGTGCCAGCAGCCAACAGGTGAACACTGAAGCTTTCTTT. As protein: CASSQQVNTEAFF.

The rearrangement links TRBV4-2 to TRBJ1-1; TRBD1 matches 8 bases. Germline V gene sequence: CDR1 LGHNA, CDR2 YNFKEQ. V was pared by 0 bases and J by 7 bases, with 7 bases of the junction left unmatched. The CDR3 is 15 amino acids. Here the CDR3 reads CASSQDSGQGYEAFF. The CDR3 region has the DNA TGTGCCAGCAGCCAAGATTCCGGACAGGGATATGAAGCTTTCTTT.

The J gene is TRBJ2-2, the V gene TRBV30; tentatively, D is TRBD1 (5 bases). This CDR3 is 13 amino acids long. The V end was cut by 3 bases, the J end by 7 bases, with 12 bases between. The germline V gene encodes CDR1 GTSNPN and CDR2 SVGIG (reference sequence). CDR3 nucleotide sequence: TGTGCCTGGAGGGAAGGGGTATACGGGGAGCTGTTTTTT. This codes for CAWREGVYGELFF.

The chain has TRBV28 and TRBJ1-2; no reliable D call. Germline V gene sequence: CDR1 MDHEN, CDR2 SYDVKM. The V gene lost 2 bases and the J gene lost 7 bases, with 5 bases spanning the gap. The CDR3 contains 11 residues. The CDR3 DNA follows: TGTGCCAGCAGTTTACTAGCTGGCTACACCTTC. The encoded protein is CASSLLAGYTF.

This clone has only a few counts. The J gene is TRBJ2-1, the V gene TRBV19; 8 bases line up with TRBD2. This CDR3 spans 13 amino acids. Germline V CDR1 and CDR2: LNHDA, SQIVND (reference sequence). J lost 6 bases, V lost 3 bases, and 1 base had no gene match. The CDR3 is CASSIGRVNEQFF. In DNA form, the CDR3 reads TGTGCCAGTAGTATCGGGAGGGTCAATGAGCAGTTCTTC.

This clone was observed a few times. The chain links TRBV10-1 to TRBJ2-7; D is ambiguous. V was cut by 6 bases and J by 6 bases, with 12 bases left in between. In germline, CDR1 is WNHNN, CDR2 SYGVQD (reference sequence). The CDR3 consists of 12 residues. The CDR3: CASSPDRLEQYF. As DNA, the CDR3 is TGCGCCAGCAGCCCCGACCGACTCGAGCAGTACTTC.

In DNA form, the CDR3 reads TGTGCCAGCTCACCCACGGCGGGGAAAGGTAATGAGCAGTTCTTC. It translates to CASSPTAGKGNEQFF. The chain couples TRBV18 to TRBJ2-1; D is perhaps TRBD2 (6 bases). The ends were cut back, 3 bases at V and 7 bases at J, with 16 bases in the middle. This CDR3 spans 15 amino acids. Germline CDR1 is KGHSH and CDR2 is LQKENI. Together with reference TRBV18 and TRBJ2-1, the CDR3 gives the full variable domain: NAGVMQNPRHLVRRRGQEARLRCSPMKGHSHVYWYRQLPEEGLKFMVYLQKENIIDESGMPKERFSAEFPKEGPSILRIQQVVRGDSAAYFCASSPTAGKGNEQFFGPGTRLTVL.

The rearrangement links TRBV13 to TRBJ1-2; D is undetermined. Germline values: CDR1 PRHDT, CDR2 FYEKMQ (reference sequence). The CDR3 length is 12 residues. The germline V and J ends were trimmed by 0 bases and 7 bases, with 6 bases remaining between them. DNA for the CDR3: TGTGCCAGCAGCTTAGGGAGTCTTGGCTACACCTTC. Protein: CASSLGSLGYTF.

The chain combines TRBV5-4 with TRBJ2-7, with 8 bases lining up with TRBD2. In germline, CDR1 is SGHNT, CDR2 YYREEE (reference sequence). V lost 1 base to trimming and J lost 0 bases; unmatched junction nucleotides: 0. This CDR3 contains 14 residues. The CDR3 nucleotides read TGTGCCAGCAGCTTGAGCGGGAGCTCCTACGAGCAGTACTTC. Protein sequence: CASSLSGSSYEQYF.

The chain joins TRBV20-1 to TRBJ1-1, with TRBD1 as a possible D gene (5 bases). CDR1 is DFQATT, CDR2 SNEGSKA, per germline (reference sequence). CDR3 length: 11 residues. V lost 5 bases and J 5 bases, leaving 9 bases between the germline ends. As DNA, the CDR3 is TGCAGTGCTTGGGACTTGACTGAAGCTTTCTTT. It yields the protein CSAWDLTEAFF.

The chain recombines TRBV28 with TRBJ1-3; D perhaps matches TRBD1 (6 bases). The CDR3 covers 16 residues. V lost 3 bases and J 3 bases, leaving 15 bases between the germline ends. Germline V lookup: CDR1 MDHEN, CDR2 SYDVKM. CDR3 bases: TGTGCCAGCAGTTTGCTCTTCGGGGGGCATGGAAACACCATATATTTT. This translates into CASSLLFGGHGNTIYF.

The chain is built from TRBV7-9 and TRBJ2-7, with 8 bases matching TRBD2. J gave up 0 bases and V 2 bases, and 15 bases lay outside the gene matches. CDR1 SEHNR and CDR2 FQNEAQ come from the germline V gene (reference sequence). The CDR3 length is 19 residues. In nucleotides, the CDR3 is TGTGCCAGCAGCTTATTTAATCAGCGGGGGCGGATAAGCTCCTACGAGCAGTACTTC. It encodes CASSLFNQRGRISSYEQYF.

In DNA form, the CDR3 reads TGTGCCAGCAGCTTACTTTACCAGCGGGAGGGATTACCCCCCGGGGAGCTGTTTTTT. This gives the protein CASSLLYQREGLPPGELFF. The chain joins TRBV7-3 to TRBJ2-2; 10 bases align to TRBD2. This CDR3 is 19 amino acids long. Trimming removed 2 bases from V and 6 bases from J; junction bases left unmatched: 15. Germline V gene lookup returns CDR1 SGHTA and CDR2 FQGTGA.

The CDR3 nucleotides read TGCGCCAGCAGCCAAGAGCGGGGCAGCAATCAGCCCCAGCATTTT. This translates into CASSQERGSNQPQHF. The chain links TRBV4-1 to TRBJ1-5; a weak D match, TRBD1 (5 bases). Germline V gives CDR1 MGHRA, CDR2 YSYEKL. The CDR3 totals 15 residues. V was cut by 0 bases and J by 1 base, with 7 bases left in between.

The chain uses TRBV7-3 and TRBJ2-1, with 9 nucleotides matching TRBD2. Germline CDR1 is SGHTA and CDR2 is FQGTGA. V gave up 4 bases and J gave up 6 bases; unmatched junction bases: 7. The CDR3 loop spans 15 amino acids. The CDR3 is CASSSDLLAGNEQFF. The CDR3 nucleotides read TGTGCCAGCAGCTCGGACCTACTAGCGGGCAATGAGCAGTTCTTC.

The CDR3 protein is CATSEGLGPQHF. In DNA, the CDR3 is TGTGCCACCAGTGAGGGCTTGGGGCCCCAGCATTTT. V gene TRBV24-1 combines with J gene TRBJ1-5; no reliable D call. V was shortened by 4 bases and J by 9 bases, with 9 bases between the two germline ends. In germline, CDR1 is KGHDR, CDR2 SFDVKD. The CDR3 has 12 amino acids.

This clone is a singleton in its sample. The J gene is TRBJ2-3, the V gene TRBV19; tentatively, D is TRBD2 (6 bases). CDR3 size: 14 residues. The V gene lost 5 bases and the J gene lost 2 bases, with 11 bases spanning the gap. Germline V gene lookup returns CDR1 LNHDA and CDR2 SQIVND (reference sequence). CDR3 amino acids: CASSSRDATDTQYF. CDR3 bases: TGTGCCAGTAGTTCGCGGGACGCCACAGATACGCAGTATTTT. The complete variable domain, with remaining parts taken from reference TRBV19 and TRBJ2-3, reads DGGITQSPKYLFRKEGQNVTLSCEQNLNHDAMYWYRQDPGQGLRLIYYSQIVNDFQKGDIAEGYSVSREKKESFPLTVTSAQKNPTAFYLCASSSRDATDTQYFGPGTRLTVL.

This sequence joins TRBV12-3 or TRBV12-4 and TRBJ2-1; D call uncertain. This CDR3 contains 12 residues. V was shortened by 5 bases and J by 7 bases, with 9 bases between the two germline ends. For the CDR3, the DNA is TGTGCCAGCAGTCTCCTGACTAATGAGCAGTTCTTC. As protein: CASSLLTNEQFF.